This TCR beta chain was identified during a study of cytotoxic CD8 clonotypes in ibrutinib-treated CLL. About the study: Response samples were drawn at a median of roughly 13 months of treatment, range 6 to 36. Sample averages reached 250,000 or so productive templates and 94,082 productive rearrangements. Study conclusions and caveats: Different sampling times were used for sustained-remission and progressing patients. Baseline levels were approached again at progression, after clonality had risen at ibrutinib response.

In the case of this clone: Its antigen is as yet unknown.

Produced via immunoSEQ multiplex PCR; TCRdb's table is partial and in-frame only. The repertoire includes fewer than 35,000 clones, approximately 71% of them detected once, and around 55% sits in the top ten. The CDR3 length is 12 residues. Germline V gene data show CDR1 as SQVTM and CDR2 as ANQGSEA. With V trimmed by 3 bases and J by 5 bases, 3 bases remained unmatched. The sequence was collected from a human donor with chronic lymphocytic leukemia. The chain is built from TRBV29-1 and TRBJ2-5; 7 nucleotides line up with TRBD2. Source: PBMCs, taken after 24 months of ibrutinib treatment. The CDR3 spells CSVDGGRETQYF. CDR3 in DNA: TGCAGCGTTGACGGGGGGAGGGAGACCCAGTACTTC.